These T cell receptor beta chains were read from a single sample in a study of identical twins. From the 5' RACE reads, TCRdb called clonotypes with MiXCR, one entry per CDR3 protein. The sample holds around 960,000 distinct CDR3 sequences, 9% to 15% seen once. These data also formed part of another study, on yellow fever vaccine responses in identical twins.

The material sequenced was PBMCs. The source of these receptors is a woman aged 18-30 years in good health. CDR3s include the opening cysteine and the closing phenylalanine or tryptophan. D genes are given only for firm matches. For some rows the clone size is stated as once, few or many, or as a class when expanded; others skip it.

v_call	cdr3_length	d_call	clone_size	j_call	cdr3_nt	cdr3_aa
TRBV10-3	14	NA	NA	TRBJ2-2	TGTGCCATCAGCCCCCGACAGAACACCGGGGAGCTGTTTTTT	CAISPRQNTGELFF
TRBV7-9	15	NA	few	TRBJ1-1	TGTGCCAGCAGCGCCCGACAGGACCCGAACACTGAAGCTTTCTTT	CASSARQDPNTEAFF
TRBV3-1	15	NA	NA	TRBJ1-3	TGTGCCAGCAGCGAACGACAGGTCGTTGGAAACACCATATATTTT	CASSERQVVGNTIYF
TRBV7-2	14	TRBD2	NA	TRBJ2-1	TGTGCCAGCAGCCGCGGGAGTTGGGTCGATGAGCAGTTCTTC	CASSRGSWVDEQFF
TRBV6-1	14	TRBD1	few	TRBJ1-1	TGTGCCAGCAGTCGGGACAGCCGTACGAAAGAAGCTTTCTTT	CASSRDSRTKEAFF
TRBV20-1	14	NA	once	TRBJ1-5	TGCAGTGCTAGGGCCAGTAATAGCAATCAGCCCCAGCATTTT	CSARASNSNQPQHF
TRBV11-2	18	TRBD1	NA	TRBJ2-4	TGTGCCAGCAGCTTAGTTTCCACGACAGGGGTGGCCAAAAACATTCAGTACTTC	CASSLVSTTGVAKNIQYF
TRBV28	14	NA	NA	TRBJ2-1	TGTGCCAGCAGTTTAGCGGGGCCCCCGTTCGAGCAGTTCTTC	CASSLAGPPFEQFF
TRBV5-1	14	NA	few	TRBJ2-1	TGCGCCAGCAGCTTGGTACTAGCTTTCAATGAGCAGTTCTTC	CASSLVLAFNEQFF
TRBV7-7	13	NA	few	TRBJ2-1	TGTGCCAGCAGCTTAAACGCGAACAATGAGCAGTTCTTC	CASSLNANNEQFF
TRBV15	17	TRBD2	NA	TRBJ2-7	TGTGCCACCAGCAGAGCCGGGACTAGCGGGTCCTCCTACGAGCAGTACTTC	CATSRAGTSGSSYEQYF
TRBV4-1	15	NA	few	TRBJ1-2	TGCGCCAGCAGCCAAGAGGCAGGCTCTAACTATGGCTACACCTTC	CASSQEAGSNYGYTF
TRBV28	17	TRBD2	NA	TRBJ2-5	TGTGCCAGCAGTTTATGGACTAGCGGGAGGGCTAAGGAGACCCAGTACTTC	CASSLWTSGRAKETQYF
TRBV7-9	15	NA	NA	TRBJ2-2	TGTGCCAGCAGCTTACACCTTTCGAACACCGGGGAGCTGTTTTTT	CASSLHLSNTGELFF
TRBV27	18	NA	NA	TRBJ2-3	TGTGCCAGCAGTTTATCTGGGGTAGCGGAGTACAGCACAGATACGCAGTATTTT	CASSLSGVAEYSTDTQYF
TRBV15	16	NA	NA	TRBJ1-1	TGTGCCACCAGCAGAGATCGTACAGGACCGAACACTGAAGCTTTCTTT	CATSRDRTGPNTEAFF
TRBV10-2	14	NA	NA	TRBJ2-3	TGCGCCACGCTAAGTATGGGGGGCACAGATACGCAGTATTTT	CATLSMGGTDTQYF
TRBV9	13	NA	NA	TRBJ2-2	TGTGCCAGCAGCGTAGACCACTACAGGGAGCTGTTTTTT	CASSVDHYRELFF
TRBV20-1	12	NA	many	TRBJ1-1	TGCAGTGCTCCTCTGGGCAACACTGAAGCTTTCTTT	CSAPLGNTEAFF
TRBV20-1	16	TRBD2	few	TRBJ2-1	TGCTGTGCTAGTAAGACTAGCGGGAGGGGGTACAATGAGCAGTTCTTC	CCASKTSGRGYNEQFF
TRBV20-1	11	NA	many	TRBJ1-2	TGCAGTGCGTCGACTACGTTGGGCTACACCTTC	CSASTTLGYTF
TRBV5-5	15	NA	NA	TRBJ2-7	TGTGCCAGCAGCTTGTGGGGACTCCCAGGGTACGAGCAGTACTTC	CASSLWGLPGYEQYF
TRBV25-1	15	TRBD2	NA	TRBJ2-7	TGTGCCAGCAGTGATAGCGGGACTAGGTGGTACGAGCAGTACTTC	CASSDSGTRWYEQYF
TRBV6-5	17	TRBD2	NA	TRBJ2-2	TGTGCCAGCAGTTACTCGAATCCGGGGGGGCCAGCCGGGGAGCTGTTTTTT	CASSYSNPGGPAGELFF
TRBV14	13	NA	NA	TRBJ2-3	TGTGCCAGCAGCGGGACCCGAACAGATACGCAGTATTTT	CASSGTRTDTQYF
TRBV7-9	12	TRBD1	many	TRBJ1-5	TGTGCCACGGACAGGGTCAATCAGCCCCAGCATTTT	CATDRVNQPQHF
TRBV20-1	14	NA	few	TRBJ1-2	TGCAGTGCTAGAGGCTTAGGGCAGGTGGGCGGCTACACCTTC	CSARGLGQVGGYTF
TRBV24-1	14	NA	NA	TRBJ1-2	TGTGCCACCAGTGATCCCCAATGGGCCGTCGGCTACACCTTC	CATSDPQWAVGYTF
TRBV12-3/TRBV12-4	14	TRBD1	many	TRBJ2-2	TGTGCCAGCAGTCCCCGGACAGGGTCCGGGGAGCTGTTTTTT	CASSPRTGSGELFF
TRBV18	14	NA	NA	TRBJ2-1	TGTGCCAGCTCACCACTGACGGCTCAAGGTGAGCAGTTCTTC	CASSPLTAQGEQFF
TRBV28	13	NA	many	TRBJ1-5	TGTGCCAGCAGAGAGGGGTACAATCAGCCCCAGCATTTT	CASREGYNQPQHF
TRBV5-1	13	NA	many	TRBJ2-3	TGCGCCAGCAGCTGGACGGTAGCAGATACGCAGTATTTT	CASSWTVADTQYF
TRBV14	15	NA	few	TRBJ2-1	TGTGCCAGCAGTCCAACAGGGCTCGTCGACAATGAGCAGTTCTTC	CASSPTGLVDNEQFF
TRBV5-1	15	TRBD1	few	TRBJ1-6	TGCGCCAGCAGCCAAAAAGGACAGGGCGATTGGCCCCTCCACTTT	CASSQKGQGDWPLHF
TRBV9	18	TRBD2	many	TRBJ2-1	TGTGCCAGCAGCGTAGGATCCATAGCGGGAGCTATTTACAATGAGCAGTTCTTC	CASSVGSIAGAIYNEQFF
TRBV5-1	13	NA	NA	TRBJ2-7	TGCGCCAGCAGCCCAACTAGCTCCGACGAGCAGTACTTC	CASSPTSSDEQYF
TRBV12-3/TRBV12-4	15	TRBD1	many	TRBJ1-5	TGTGCCAGCAGTCCGAGACAGGGGTCGGCGACCCGCCAGCATTTT	CASSPRQGSATRQHF
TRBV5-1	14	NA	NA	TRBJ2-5	TGCGCCAGCAGCTCCTATTCTGGTGTGGAGACCCAGTACTTC	CASSSYSGVETQYF
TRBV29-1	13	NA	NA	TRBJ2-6	TGCAGCGTTATTGGCTCTGGGGCCAACGTCCTGACTTTC	CSVIGSGANVLTF
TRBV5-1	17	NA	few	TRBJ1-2	TGCGCCAGCAGCCCACCCCCGGACAGCCGTCGCTTCTATGGCTACACCTTC	CASSPPPDSRRFYGYTF
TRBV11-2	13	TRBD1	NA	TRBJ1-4	TGTGCCAGCAGACAATCAACAGGGGGAAAACTGTTTTTT	CASRQSTGGKLFF